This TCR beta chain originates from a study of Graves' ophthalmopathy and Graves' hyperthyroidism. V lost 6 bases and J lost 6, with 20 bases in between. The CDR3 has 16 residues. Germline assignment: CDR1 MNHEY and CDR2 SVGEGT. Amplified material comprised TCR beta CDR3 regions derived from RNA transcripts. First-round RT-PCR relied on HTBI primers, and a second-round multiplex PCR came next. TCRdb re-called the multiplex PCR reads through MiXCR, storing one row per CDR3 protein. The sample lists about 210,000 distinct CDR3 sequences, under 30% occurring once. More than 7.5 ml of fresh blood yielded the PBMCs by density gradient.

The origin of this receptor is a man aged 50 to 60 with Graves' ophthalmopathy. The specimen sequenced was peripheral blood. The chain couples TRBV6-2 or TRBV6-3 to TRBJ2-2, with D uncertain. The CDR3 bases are TGTGCCAGCAGCTTGGGCGAGACGGGTCGCTCCGGGGAGCTGTTTTTT. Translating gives CASSLGETGRSGELFF.